A single sample is the source of the 18 T cell receptor beta chains below, sequenced in a study of blood T cell repertoires in COVID-19. Some clones are missing from TCRdb's copy, which holds only in-frame ones; the method was immunoSEQ multiplex PCR. The sample has some 180,000 clones; about 70% are singletons. Material: peripheral blood. Source of these receptors: a woman between 45 and 65 years old with active or convalescent COVID-19.

The genes are TRBV19 and TRBJ1-6, with TRBD1 identical over 10 bases. Trimming at V came to 6 bases and at J to 10 bases, leaving 3 bases not matched to a gene. The CDR3 extends over 13 amino acids. The germline V gene encodes CDR1 LNHDA and CDR2 SQIVND (reference sequence). CDR3 sequence: CASRGQGESPLHF. Here the CDR3 DNA reads TGTGCCAGTAGAGGACAGGGGGAGTCACCCCTCCACTTT.

In this sample, this clone turned up once. The rearrangement uses TRBV12-5 and TRBJ1-2; a weak D match, TRBD1 (5 bases). V lost 7 bases and J lost 3, with 12 bases in between. This CDR3 comprises 13 residues. CDR1 LGHNT and CDR2 FRNRAP come from the germline V gene. The CDR3 region is CASAPGRDYGYTF. CDR3 DNA sequence: TGTGCTAGTGCCCCCGGCAGGGACTATGGCTACACCTTC.

The chain employs TRBV10-3 and TRBJ2-3; the match to TRBD2 covers 10 bases. The CDR3 extends over 15 amino acids. Germline CDR1 reads ENHRY; CDR2 reads SYGVKD. Trimming took 6 bases from V and 5 from J; bases not matched to a gene: 8. The CDR3 nucleotides are TGTGCCATCAGCGAGCGGGAGGGCCTGCGAGATACGCAGTATTTT. Protein sequence: CAISEREGLRDTQYF.

The chain employs TRBV28 and TRBJ2-3, with TRBD2 matching 8 bases. This CDR3 contains 17 residues. Germline trimming cut 5 bases from V and 1 base from J; bases unmatched to any gene: 11. Germline loops: CDR1 MDHEN, CDR2 SYDVKM. The CDR3 is CASSEEEAGEGTDTQYF. The CDR3 nucleotides are TGTGCCAGCAGTGAGGAGGAAGCGGGAGAGGGCACAGATACGCAGTATTTT.

The chain carries TRBV7-8 and TRBJ2-1, with 11 positions matching TRBD2. Trimming cost V 0 bases and J 5 bases; bases outside gene matches: 3. Germline CDR1 reads SGHVS; CDR2 reads FQNEAQ. The CDR3 totals 16 residues. CDR3 sequence reads: CASSLAGTSGHNEQFF. CDR3 DNA sequence: TGTGCCAGCAGCTTAGCAGGGACTAGCGGTCACAATGAGCAGTTCTTC.

The V gene is TRBV6-6, the J gene TRBJ1-6, with 12 bases fitting TRBD1. CDR1 and CDR2 (germline): MNHNY, SVGAGI (reference sequence). The CDR3 spans 15 residues. The V and J ends lost 2 bases and 10 bases, in that order; junction bases with no gene match: 3. The CDR3 DNA reads as TGTGCCAGCAGTTACGGGACAGGGGGCGAGTCACCCCTCCACTTT. As protein: CASSYGTGGESPLHF.

The genes are TRBV2 and TRBJ2-5, with D unclear. Trimming shortened V by 3 bases and J by 2 bases, and 10 bases separated the two germline ends. From germline, CDR1 is SNHLY and CDR2 FYNNEI. The CDR3 length is 14 residues. The CDR3 nucleotides are TGTGCCAGCAGTGAGTACAGATCTCAAGAGACCCAGTACTTC. This encodes CASSEYRSQETQYF.

This clone is a singleton in its sample. One end of the junction is discordant with germline, which a read error may explain. This chain links TRBV28 with TRBJ1-5, with D tentatively TRBD1 (5 bases). The CDR3 consists of 12 residues. Germline loops: CDR1 MDHEN, CDR2 SYDVKM. CDR3 bases: TGTGCCAGCAGTACAGCCCGACAGCGCCAGCATTTT. Protein sequence: CASSTARQRQHF. The variable domain in full, completed from reference TRBV28 and TRBJ1-5, reads DVKVTQSSRYLVKRTGEKVFLECVQDMDHENMFWYRQDPGLGLRLIYFSYDVKMKEKGDIPEGYSVSREKKERFSLILESASTNQTSMYLCASSTARQRQHFGDGTRLSIL.

The CDR3 DNA follows: TGTGCCAGCAGTTCCAGACAGAGAAATCAGCCCCAGCATTTT. It yields the protein CASSSRQRNQPQHF. The J gene is TRBJ1-5, the V gene TRBV6-2 or TRBV6-3, with D perhaps TRBD1 (5 bases). The V end lost 4 bases, the J end lost 4 bases, and 11 bases lay between the germline ends. This CDR3 is 14 amino acids long. Germline CDR1 is MNHEY and CDR2 is SVGEGT.

V is TRBV3-1 (or the pseudogene TRBV3-2) and J is TRBJ1-4, with TRBD1 identical over 7 bases. Trimming at V came to 4 bases and at J to 8 bases, leaving 7 bases not matched to a gene. Per the germline V gene, CDR1 is LGHDT and CDR2 is YNNKEL (reference sequence). There are 14 residues in the CDR3. This CDR3 is CASSPRDREEKLFF. The CDR3, as DNA: TGTGCCAGCAGCCCTAGGGACAGAGAGGAAAAACTGTTTTTT.

The CDR3 is CASSERSRGYEQYF. The DNA of the CDR3 is TGTGCCAGCAGTGAACGTTCCAGGGGCTACGAGCAGTACTTC. The chain links TRBV6-1 to TRBJ2-7, with D perhaps matching TRBD1 (6 bases). Germline CDR1 MNHNS, CDR2 SASEGT. V lost 2 bases, J lost 3 bases, and 11 bases lay in between. The CDR3 extends over 14 amino acids.

The V call is TRBV5-1, the J call TRBJ2-3, with D perhaps TRBD1 (5 bases). Germline CDR1 is SGHRS and CDR2 is YFSETQ. Trimming removed 4 bases at V and 0 bases at J, with 18 bases between. This CDR3 comprises 17 residues. CDR3 nucleotides: TGCGCCAGCAGCGGCACAGGTGGGGTTTTGAGCACAGATACGCAGTATTTT. It translates to CASSGTGGVLSTDTQYF.

The chain couples TRBV30 to TRBJ1-4; D is undetermined. Trimming cost V 1 base and J 2 bases, with 8 bases left between them. The CDR3 extends over 14 amino acids. Germline assignment: CDR1 GTSNPN and CDR2 SVGIG (reference sequence). The CDR3 sequence: CAWSGEVTNEKLFF. The DNA of the CDR3 is TGTGCCTGGAGTGGGGAGGTGACTAATGAAAAACTGTTTTTT. The full variable domain, in which reference TRBV30 and TRBJ1-4 provide the parts outside the CDR3, is SQTIHQWPATLVQPVGSPLSLECTVEGTSNPNLYWYRQAAGRGLQLLFYSVGIGQISSEVPQNLSASRPQDRQFILSSKKLLLSDSGFYLCAWSGEVTNEKLFFGSGTQLSVL.

The sample holds one count of this clone. V gene TRBV4-1 combines with J gene TRBJ1-1; a possible D gene is TRBD1 (5 bases). The CDR3 loop spans 16 amino acids. Germline CDR1 is MGHRA and CDR2 is YSYEKL. The germline V and J ends were trimmed by 0 bases and 0 bases, with 11 bases remaining between them. The CDR3: CASSQEGVLLNTEAFF. The CDR3, as DNA: TGCGCCAGCAGCCAAGAAGGGGTACTATTGAACACTGAAGCTTTCTTT.

This chain uses TRBV5-1 with TRBJ1-2; maybe TRBD1 (6 bases). The germline V and J ends were trimmed by 2 bases and 4 bases, with 15 bases remaining between them. Germline V lookup: CDR1 SGHRS, CDR2 YFSETQ. The CDR3 has 15 residues. The CDR3 bases are TGCGCCAGCAGCTTTACGACGGGACACCCCTATGGCTACACCTTC. This encodes CASSFTTGHPYGYTF.

The CDR3 region has the DNA TGCGCCAGCAAAAGCACCCCAGGCCCAGATACGCAGTATTTT. Translation: CASKSTPGPDTQYF. V gene TRBV10-2 combines with J gene TRBJ2-3; no clear D. The germline V and J ends were trimmed by 7 bases and 4 bases, with 15 bases remaining between them. The CDR3 is 14 residues long. Germline V gene data show CDR1 as WSHSY and CDR2 as SAAADI.

The rearrangement links TRBV9 to TRBJ2-1, with D perhaps matching TRBD2 (7 bases). Trimming left V 4 bases short and J 9 bases short, with 14 bases between. There are 13 residues in the CDR3. Germline CDR1 and CDR2: SGDLS and YYNGEE. The CDR3 loop reads CASSPVGGAEQFF. CDR3 sequence (DNA): TGTGCCAGCAGCCCCGTGGGGGGGGCTGAGCAGTTCTTC.

This chain connects TRBV6-5 to TRBJ1-1, with TRBD1 identical over 8 bases. V lost 6 bases, J lost 4 bases, and 7 bases stayed unmatched. Germline V lookup: CDR1 MNHEY, CDR2 SVGAGI. This CDR3 is 14 amino acids long. The CDR3 region is CASSPPDRGTEAFF. In DNA form, the CDR3 reads TGTGCCAGCAGCCCGCCTGACAGGGGCACTGAAGCTTTCTTT.